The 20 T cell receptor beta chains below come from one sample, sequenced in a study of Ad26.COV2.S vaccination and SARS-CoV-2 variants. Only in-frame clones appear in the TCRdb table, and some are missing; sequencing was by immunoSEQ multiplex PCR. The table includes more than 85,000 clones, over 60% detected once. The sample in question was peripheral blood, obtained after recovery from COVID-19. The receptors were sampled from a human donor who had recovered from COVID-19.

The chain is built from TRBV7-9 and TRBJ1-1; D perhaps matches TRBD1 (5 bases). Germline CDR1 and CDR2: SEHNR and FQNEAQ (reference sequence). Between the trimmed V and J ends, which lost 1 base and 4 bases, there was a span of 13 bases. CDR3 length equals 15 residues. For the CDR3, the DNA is TGTGCCAGCAGCTTAGATTTAGGGGAGGCCACTGAAGCTTTCTTT. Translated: CASSLDLGEATEAFF.

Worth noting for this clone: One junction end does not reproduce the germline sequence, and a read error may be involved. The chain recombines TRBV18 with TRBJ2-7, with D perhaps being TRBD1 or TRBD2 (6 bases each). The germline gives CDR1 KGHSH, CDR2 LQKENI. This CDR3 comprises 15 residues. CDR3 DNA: TGTGCCGGCTCACGGAGGGGGGACACCTCCTACGAGCAGTACTTC. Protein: CAGSRRGDTSYEQYF.

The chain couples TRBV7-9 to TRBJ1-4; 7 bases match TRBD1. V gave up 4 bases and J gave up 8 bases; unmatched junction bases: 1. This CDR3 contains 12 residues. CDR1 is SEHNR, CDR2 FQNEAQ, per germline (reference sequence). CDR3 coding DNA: TGTGCCAGCAGCTGGGGACAGGAAAAACTGTTTTTT. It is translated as CASSWGQEKLFF.

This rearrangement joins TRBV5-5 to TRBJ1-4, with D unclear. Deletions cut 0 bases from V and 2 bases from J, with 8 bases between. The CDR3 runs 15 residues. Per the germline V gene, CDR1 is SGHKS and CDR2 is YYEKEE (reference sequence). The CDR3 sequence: CASSLGVGTNEKLFF. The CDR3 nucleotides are TGTGCCAGCAGCTTGGGTGTAGGGACTAATGAAAAACTGTTTTTT.

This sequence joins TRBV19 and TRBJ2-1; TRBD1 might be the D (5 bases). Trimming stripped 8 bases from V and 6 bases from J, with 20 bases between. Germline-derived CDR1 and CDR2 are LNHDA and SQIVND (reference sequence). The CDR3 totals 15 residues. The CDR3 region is CASQGRRHGGNEQFF. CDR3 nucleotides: TGTGCCAGTCAGGGTCGAAGGCATGGTGGCAATGAGCAGTTCTTC.

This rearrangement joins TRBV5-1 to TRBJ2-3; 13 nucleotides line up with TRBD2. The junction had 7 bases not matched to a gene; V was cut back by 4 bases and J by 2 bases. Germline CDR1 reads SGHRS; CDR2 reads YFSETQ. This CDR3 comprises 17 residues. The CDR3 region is CASSRTSGGSLTDTQYF. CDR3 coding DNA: TGCGCCAGCAGCCGGACTAGCGGGGGTTCTCTCACAGATACGCAGTATTTT.

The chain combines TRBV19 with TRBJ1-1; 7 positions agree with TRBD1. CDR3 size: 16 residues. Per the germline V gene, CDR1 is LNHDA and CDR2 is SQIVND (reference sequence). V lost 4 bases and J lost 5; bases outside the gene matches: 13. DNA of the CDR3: TGTGCCAGTAGTAGACCCCCTCAACAGGGGTTGACTGAAGCTTTCTTT. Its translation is CASSRPPQQGLTEAFF.

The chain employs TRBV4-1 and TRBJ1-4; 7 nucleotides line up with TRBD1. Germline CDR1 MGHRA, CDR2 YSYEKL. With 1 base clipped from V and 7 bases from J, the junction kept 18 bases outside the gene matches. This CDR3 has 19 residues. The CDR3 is CASSQGQGMGSGDPEKLFF. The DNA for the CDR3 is TGCGCCAGCAGCCAAGGACAGGGAATGGGTTCTGGGGATCCTGAAAAACTGTTTTTT.

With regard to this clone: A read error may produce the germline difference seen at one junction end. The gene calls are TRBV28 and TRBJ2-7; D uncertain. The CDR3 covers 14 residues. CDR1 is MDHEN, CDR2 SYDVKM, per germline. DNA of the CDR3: TGTGCCAGCAGTTTAGATGTACCTGGCCAGATCTTAGTCTTC. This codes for CASSLDVPGQILVF.

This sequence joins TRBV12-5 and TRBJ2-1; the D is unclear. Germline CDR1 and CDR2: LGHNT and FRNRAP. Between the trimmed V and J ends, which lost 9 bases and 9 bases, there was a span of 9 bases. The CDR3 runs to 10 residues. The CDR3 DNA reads TGTGCTAGCGGCGAGGTTGAGCAGTTCTTC. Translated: CASGEVEQFF.

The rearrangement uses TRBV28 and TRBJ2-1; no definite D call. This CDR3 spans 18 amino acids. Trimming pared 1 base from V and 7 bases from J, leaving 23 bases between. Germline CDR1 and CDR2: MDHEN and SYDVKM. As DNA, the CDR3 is TGTGCCAGCAGTTTATCCCCCGGGTTGGGAACATTGGGTAATGAGCAGTTCTTC. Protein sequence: CASSLSPGLGTLGNEQFF.

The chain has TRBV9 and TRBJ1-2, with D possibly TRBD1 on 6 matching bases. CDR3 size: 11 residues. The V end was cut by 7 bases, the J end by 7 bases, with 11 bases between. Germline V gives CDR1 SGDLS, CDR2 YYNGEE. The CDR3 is CASESRGGYTF. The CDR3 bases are TGTGCCAGCGAAAGCAGGGGTGGCTACACCTTC.

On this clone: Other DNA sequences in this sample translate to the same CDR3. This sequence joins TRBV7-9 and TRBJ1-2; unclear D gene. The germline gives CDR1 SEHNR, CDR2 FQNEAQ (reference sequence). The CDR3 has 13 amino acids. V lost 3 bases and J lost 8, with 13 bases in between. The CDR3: CASSFGEGGGYTF. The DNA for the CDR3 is TGTGCCAGCAGCTTCGGGGAGGGCGGGGGCTACACCTTC.

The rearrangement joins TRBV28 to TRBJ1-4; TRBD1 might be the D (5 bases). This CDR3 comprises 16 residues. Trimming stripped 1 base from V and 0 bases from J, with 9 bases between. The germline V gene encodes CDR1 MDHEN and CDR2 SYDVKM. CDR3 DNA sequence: TGTGCCAGCAGTTTATTCCAGGGTACAACTAATGAAAAACTGTTTTTT. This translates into CASSLFQGTTNEKLFF.

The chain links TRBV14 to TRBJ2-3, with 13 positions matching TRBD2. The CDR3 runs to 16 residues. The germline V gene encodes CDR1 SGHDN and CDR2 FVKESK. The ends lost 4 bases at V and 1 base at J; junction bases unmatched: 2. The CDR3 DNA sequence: TGTGCCAGCAGCCCCGGACTAGCGGGGGGCACAGATACGCAGTATTTT. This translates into CASSPGLAGGTDTQYF.

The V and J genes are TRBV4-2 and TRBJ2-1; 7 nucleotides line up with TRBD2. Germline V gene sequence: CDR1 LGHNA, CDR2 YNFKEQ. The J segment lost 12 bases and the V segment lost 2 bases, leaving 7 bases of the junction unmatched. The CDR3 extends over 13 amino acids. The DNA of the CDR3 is TGTGCCAGCAGCCAATCCCTAGCGGAGGGGCAGTTCTTC. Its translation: CASSQSLAEGQFF.

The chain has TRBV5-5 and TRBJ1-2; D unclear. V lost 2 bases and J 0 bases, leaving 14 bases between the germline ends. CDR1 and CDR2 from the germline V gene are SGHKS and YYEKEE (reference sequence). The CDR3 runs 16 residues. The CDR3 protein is CASSFLPGDANYGYTF. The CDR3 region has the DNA TGTGCCAGCAGCTTTTTGCCGGGCGACGCTAACTATGGCTACACCTTC.

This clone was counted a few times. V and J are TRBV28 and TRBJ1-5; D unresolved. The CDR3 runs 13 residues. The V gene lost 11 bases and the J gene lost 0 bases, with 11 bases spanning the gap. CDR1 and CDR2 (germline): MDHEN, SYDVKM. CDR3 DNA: TGTGCCTGTGGGAGGGATAGCAATCAGCCCCAGCATTTT. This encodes CACGRDSNQPQHF. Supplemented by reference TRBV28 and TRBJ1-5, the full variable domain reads DVKVTQSSRYLVKRTGEKVFLECVQDMDHENMFWYRQDPGLGLRLIYFSYDVKMKEKGDIPEGYSVSREKKERFSLILESASTNQTSMYLCACGRDSNQPQHFGDGTRLSIL.

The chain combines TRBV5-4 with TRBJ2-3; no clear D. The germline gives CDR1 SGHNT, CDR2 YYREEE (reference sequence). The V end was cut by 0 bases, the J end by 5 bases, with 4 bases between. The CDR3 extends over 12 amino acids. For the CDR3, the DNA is TGTGCCAGCAGCTTGGACAAAGATACGCAGTATTTT. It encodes CASSLDKDTQYF. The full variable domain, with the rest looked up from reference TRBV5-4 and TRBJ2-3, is ETGVTQSPTHLIKTRGQQVTLRCSSQSGHNTVSWYQQALGQGPQFIFQYYREEENGRGNFPPRFSGLQFPNYSSELNVNALELDDSALYLCASSLDKDTQYFGPGTRLTVL.

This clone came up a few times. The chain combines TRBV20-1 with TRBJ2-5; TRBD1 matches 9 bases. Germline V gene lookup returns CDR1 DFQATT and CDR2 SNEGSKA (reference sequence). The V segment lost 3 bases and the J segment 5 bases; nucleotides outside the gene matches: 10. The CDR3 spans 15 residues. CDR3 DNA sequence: TGCAGTGCTAGTGTCTGGGGACAGGGAAGGGAGACCCAGTACTTC. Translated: CSASVWGQGRETQYF.